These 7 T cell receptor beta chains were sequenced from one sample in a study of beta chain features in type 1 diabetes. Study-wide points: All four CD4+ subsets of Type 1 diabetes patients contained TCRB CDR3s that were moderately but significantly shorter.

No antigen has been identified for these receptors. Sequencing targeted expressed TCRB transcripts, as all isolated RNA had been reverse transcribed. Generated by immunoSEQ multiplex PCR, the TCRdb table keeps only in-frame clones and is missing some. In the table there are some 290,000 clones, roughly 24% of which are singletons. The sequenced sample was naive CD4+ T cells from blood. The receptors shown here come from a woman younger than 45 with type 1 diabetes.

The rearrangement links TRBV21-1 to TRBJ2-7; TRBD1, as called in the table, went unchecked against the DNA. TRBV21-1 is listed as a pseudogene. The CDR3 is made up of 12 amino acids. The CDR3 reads CASSGQTYEQYF. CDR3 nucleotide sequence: TGTGCCAGCAGCGGACAGACCTACGAGCAGTACTTC.

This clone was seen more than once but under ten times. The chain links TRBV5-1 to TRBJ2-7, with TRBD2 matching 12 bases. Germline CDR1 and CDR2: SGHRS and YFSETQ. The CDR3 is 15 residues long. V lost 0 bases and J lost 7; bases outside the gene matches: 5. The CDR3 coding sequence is TGCGCCAGCAGCTTGGGACTAGCGGGAGCTGAAGAGCAGTACTTC. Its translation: CASSLGLAGAEEQYF.

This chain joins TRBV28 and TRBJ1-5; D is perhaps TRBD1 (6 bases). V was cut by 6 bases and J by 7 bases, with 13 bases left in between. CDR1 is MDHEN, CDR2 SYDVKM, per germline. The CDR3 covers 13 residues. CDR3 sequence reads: CASRPIRGQPQHF. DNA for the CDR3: TGTGCCAGCAGGCCCATCAGGGGACAGCCCCAGCATTTT. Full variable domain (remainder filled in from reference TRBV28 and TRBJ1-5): DVKVTQSSRYLVKRTGEKVFLECVQDMDHENMFWYRQDPGLGLRLIYFSYDVKMKEKGDIPEGYSVSREKKERFSLILESASTNQTSMYLCASRPIRGQPQHFGDGTRLSIL.

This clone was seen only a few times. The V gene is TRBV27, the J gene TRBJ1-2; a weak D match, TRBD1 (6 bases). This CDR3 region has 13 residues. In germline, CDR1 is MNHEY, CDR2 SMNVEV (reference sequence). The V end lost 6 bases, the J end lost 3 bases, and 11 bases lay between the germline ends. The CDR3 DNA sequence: TGTGCCAGCAGCCTCTACAGGGACTATGGCTACACCTTC. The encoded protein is CASSLYRDYGYTF.

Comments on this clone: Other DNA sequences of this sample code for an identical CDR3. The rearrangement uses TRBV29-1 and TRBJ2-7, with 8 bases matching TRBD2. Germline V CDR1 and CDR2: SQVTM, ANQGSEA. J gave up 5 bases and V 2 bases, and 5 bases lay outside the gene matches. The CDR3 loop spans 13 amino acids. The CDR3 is CSVESGLADEQYF. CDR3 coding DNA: TGCAGCGTTGAAAGTGGACTAGCTGACGAGCAGTACTTC.

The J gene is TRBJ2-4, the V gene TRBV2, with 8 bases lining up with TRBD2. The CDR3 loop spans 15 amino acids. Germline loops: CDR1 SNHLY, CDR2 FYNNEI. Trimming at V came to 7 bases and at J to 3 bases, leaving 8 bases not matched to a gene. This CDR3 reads CASISELADKNIQYF. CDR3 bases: TGTGCCAGCATTAGTGAACTAGCGGACAAAAACATTCAGTACTTC.

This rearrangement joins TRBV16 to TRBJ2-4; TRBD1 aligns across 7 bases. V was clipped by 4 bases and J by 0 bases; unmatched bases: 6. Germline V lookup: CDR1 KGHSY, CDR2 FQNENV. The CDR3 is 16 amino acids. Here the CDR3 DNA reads TGTGCCAGCAGCCCTAGGGACAGACTAGCCAAAAACATTCAGTACTTC. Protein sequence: CASSPRDRLAKNIQYF. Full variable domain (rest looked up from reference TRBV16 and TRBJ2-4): GEEVAQTPKHLVRGEGQKAKLYCAPIKGHSYVFWYQQVLKNEFKFLISFQNENVFDETGMPKERFSAKCLPNSPCSLEIQATKLEDSAVYFCASSPRDRLAKNIQYFGAGTRLSVL.